The source of this TCR beta chain is a study of T cell repertoires in cytomegalovirus infection. TCRdb re-derived calls from the reads in MiXCR, one entry per CDR3 protein. This table holds 80,000 to 95,000 distinct CDR3 sequences, about 31% found once. This clonotype was seen many times. Its antigen is as yet unknown. The CDR3 is 19 residues long. V lost 2 bases, J lost 1 base, and 22 bases lay in between. Germline V gene sequence: CDR1 SEHNR, CDR2 FQNEAQ (reference sequence). Specimen: CD8+ T cells from cultured PBMCs, collected from culture after CMV antigen stimulation. The chain has TRBV7-9 and TRBJ2-3; D possibly uses TRBD1 or TRBD2 (6 bases each). The sequence derives from a human donor in good health (CMV status not recorded). Some clones in this sample may be carry-over from other donors' samples. The CDR3 is CASSLPESLRGERTDTQYF. CDR3 nucleotide sequence: TGTGCCAGCAGCTTACCCGAGAGCTTAAGGGGGGAACGCACAGATACGCAGTATTTT.